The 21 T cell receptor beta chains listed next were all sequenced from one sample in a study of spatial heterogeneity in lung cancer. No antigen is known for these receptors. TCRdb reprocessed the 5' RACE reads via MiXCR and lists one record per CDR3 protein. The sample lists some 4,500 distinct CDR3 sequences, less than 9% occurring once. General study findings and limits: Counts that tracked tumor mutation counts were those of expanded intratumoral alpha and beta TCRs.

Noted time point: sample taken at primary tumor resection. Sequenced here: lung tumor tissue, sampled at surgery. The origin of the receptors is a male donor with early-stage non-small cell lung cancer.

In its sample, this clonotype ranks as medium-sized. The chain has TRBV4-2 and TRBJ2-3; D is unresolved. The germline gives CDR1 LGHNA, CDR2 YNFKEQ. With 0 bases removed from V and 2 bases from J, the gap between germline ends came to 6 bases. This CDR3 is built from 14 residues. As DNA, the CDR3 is TGTGCCAGCAGCCAAGAACGCCTCACAGATACGCAGTATTTT. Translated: CASSQERLTDTQYF.

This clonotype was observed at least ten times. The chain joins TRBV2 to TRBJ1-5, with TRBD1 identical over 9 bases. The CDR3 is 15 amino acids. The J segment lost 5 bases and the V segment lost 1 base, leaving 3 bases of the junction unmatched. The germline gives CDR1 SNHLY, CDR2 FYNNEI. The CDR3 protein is CASSEDWTGDQPQHF. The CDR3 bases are TGTGCCAGCAGTGAAGACTGGACAGGGGATCAGCCCCAGCATTTT.

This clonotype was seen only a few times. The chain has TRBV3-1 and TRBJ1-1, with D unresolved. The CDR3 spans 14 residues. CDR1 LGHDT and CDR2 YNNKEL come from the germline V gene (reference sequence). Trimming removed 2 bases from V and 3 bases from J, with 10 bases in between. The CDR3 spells CASSQMVGDTEAFF. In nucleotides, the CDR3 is TGTGCCAGCAGCCAAATGGTCGGAGACACTGAAGCTTTCTTT.

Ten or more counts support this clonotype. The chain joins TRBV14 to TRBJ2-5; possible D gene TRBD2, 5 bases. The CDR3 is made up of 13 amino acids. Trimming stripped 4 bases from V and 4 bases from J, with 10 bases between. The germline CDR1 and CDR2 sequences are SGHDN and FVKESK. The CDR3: CASSRGSGETQYF. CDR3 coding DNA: TGTGCCAGCAGCCGAGGGAGTGGAGAGACCCAGTACTTC.

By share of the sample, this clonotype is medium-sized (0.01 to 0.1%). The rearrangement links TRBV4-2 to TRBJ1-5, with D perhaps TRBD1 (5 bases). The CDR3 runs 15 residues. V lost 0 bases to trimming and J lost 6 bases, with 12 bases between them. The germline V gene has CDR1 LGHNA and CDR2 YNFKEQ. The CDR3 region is CASSQDYGGGQPQHF. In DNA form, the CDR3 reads TGTGCCAGCAGCCAAGATTACGGGGGGGGTCAGCCCCAGCATTTT.

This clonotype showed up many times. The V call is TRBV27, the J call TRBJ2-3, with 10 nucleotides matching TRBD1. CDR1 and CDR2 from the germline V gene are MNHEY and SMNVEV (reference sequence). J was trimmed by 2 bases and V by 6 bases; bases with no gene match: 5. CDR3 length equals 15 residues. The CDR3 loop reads CASSRGQGYTDTQYF. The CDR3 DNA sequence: TGTGCCAGCAGCCGGGGACAGGGGTACACAGATACGCAGTATTTT.

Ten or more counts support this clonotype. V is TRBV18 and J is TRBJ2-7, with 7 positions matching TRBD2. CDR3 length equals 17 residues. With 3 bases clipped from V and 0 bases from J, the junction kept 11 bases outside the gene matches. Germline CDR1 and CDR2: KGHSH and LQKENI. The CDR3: CASSPPWPSGSSYEQYF. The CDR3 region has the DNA TGTGCCAGCTCACCGCCTTGGCCTAGCGGCAGCTCCTACGAGCAGTACTTC. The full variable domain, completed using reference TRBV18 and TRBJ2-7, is NAGVMQNPRHLVRRRGQEARLRCSPMKGHSHVYWYRQLPEEGLKFMVYLQKENIIDESGMPKERFSAEFPKEGPSILRIQQVVRGDSAAYFCASSPPWPSGSSYEQYFGPGTRLTVT.

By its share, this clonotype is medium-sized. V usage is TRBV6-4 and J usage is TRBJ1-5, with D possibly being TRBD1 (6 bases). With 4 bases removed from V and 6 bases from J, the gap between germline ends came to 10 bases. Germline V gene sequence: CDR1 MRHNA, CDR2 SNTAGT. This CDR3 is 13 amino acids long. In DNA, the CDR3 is TGTGCCAGCAGTGCCCAGACAGGTCAGCCCCAGCATTTT. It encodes CASSAQTGQPQHF.

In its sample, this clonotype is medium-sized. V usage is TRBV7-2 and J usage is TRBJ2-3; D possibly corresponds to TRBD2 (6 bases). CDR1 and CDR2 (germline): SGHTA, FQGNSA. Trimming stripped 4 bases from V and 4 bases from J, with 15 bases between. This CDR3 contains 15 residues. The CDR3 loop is CASSSSAGGSDTQYF. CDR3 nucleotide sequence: TGTGCCAGCAGCTCCAGCGCTGGGGGGTCAGATACGCAGTATTTT. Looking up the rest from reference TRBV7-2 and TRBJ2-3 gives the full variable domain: GAGVSQSPSNKVTEKGKDVELRCDPISGHTALYWYRQSLGQGLEFLIYFQGNSAPDKSGLPSDRFSAERTGGSVSTLTIQRTQQEDSAVYLCASSSSAGGSDTQYFGPGTRLTVL.

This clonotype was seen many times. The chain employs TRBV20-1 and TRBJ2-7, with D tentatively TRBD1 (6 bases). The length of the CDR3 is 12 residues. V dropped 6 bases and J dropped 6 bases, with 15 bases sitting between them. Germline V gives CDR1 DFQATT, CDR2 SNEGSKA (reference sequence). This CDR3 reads CSAGTMEAEQYF. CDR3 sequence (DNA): TGCAGTGCCGGGACAATGGAGGCCGAGCAGTACTTC.

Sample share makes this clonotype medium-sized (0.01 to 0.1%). The CDR3 is CSETSGTDTQYF. CDR3 nucleotides: TGCAGCGAGACTAGCGGCACAGATACGCAGTATTTT. The rearrangement links TRBV20-1 to TRBJ2-3; 8 nucleotides line up with TRBD2. This CDR3 has 12 residues. Germline-derived CDR1 and CDR2 are DFQATT and SNEGSKA (reference sequence).

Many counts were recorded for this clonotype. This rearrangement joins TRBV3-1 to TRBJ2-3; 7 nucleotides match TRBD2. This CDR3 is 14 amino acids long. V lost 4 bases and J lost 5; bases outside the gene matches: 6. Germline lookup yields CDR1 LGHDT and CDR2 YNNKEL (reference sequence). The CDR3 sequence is CASSLREAGDTQYF. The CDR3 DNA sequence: TGTGCCAGCAGCCTACGGGAGGCTGGAGATACGCAGTATTTT.

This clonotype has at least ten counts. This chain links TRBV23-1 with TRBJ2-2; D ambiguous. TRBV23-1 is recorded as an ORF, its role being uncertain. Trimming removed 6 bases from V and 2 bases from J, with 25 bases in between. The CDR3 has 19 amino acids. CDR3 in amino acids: CASSTMPEQPWGNTGELFF. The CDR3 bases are TGCGCCAGCAGCACAATGCCCGAACAACCTTGGGGTAACACCGGGGAGCTGTTTTTT.

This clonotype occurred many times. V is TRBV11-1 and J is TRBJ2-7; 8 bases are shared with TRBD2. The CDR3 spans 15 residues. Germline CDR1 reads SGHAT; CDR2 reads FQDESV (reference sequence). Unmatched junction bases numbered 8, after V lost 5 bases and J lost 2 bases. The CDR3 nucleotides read TGTGCCAGCAGCACCCGACTAGCGCTCCCCTACGAGCAGTACTTC. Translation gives CASSTRLALPYEQYF.

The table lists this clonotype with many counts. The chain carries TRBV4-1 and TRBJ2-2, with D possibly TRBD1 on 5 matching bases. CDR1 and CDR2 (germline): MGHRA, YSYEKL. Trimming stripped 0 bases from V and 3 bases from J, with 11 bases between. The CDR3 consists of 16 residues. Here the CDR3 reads CASSQERTLHTGELFF. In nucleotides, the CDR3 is TGCGCCAGCAGCCAAGAACGGACACTACACACCGGGGAGCTGTTTTTT.

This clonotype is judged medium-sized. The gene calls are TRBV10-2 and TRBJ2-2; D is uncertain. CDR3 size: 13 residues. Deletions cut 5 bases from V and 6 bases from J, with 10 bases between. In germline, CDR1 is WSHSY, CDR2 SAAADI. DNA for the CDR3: TGCGCCAGCAGTTCCTATCTCTCCGGGGAGCTGTTTTTT. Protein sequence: CASSSYLSGELFF.

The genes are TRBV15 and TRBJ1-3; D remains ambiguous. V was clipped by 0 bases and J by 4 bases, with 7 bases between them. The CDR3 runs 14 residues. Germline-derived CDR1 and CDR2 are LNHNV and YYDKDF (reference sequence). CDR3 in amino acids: CATSREGFGNTIYF. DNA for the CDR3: TGTGCCACCAGCAGAGAGGGGTTCGGAAACACCATATATTTT.

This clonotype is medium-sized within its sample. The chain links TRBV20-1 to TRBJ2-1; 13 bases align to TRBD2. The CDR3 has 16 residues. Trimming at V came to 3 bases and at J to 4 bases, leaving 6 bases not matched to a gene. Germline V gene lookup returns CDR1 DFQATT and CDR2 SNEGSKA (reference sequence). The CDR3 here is CSARSRTSGGYNEQFF. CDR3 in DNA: TGCAGTGCTAGGAGTCGGACTAGCGGGGGATACAATGAGCAGTTCTTC.

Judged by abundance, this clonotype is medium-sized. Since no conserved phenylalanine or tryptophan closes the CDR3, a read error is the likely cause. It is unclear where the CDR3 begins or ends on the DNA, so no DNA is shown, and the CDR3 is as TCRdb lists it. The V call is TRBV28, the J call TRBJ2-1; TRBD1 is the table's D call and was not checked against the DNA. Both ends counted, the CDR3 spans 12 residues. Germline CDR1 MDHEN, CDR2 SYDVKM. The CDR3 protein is CASSPDGRVVML.

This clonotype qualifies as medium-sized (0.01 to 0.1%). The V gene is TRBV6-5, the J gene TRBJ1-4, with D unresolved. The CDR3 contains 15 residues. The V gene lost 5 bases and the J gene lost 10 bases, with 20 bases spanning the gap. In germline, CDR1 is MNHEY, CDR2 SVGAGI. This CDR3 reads CASSTLDGRFRKLFF. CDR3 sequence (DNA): TGTGCCAGCAGTACACTCGACGGCAGGTTTAGAAAACTGTTTTTT.

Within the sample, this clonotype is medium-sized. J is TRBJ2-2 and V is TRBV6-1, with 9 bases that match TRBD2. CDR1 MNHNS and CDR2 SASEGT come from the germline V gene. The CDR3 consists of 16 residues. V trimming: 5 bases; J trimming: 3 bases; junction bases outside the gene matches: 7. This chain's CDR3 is CASSTGTSSYTGELFF. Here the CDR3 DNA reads TGTGCCAGCAGTACCGGGACTAGCAGCTACACCGGGGAGCTGTTTTTT.